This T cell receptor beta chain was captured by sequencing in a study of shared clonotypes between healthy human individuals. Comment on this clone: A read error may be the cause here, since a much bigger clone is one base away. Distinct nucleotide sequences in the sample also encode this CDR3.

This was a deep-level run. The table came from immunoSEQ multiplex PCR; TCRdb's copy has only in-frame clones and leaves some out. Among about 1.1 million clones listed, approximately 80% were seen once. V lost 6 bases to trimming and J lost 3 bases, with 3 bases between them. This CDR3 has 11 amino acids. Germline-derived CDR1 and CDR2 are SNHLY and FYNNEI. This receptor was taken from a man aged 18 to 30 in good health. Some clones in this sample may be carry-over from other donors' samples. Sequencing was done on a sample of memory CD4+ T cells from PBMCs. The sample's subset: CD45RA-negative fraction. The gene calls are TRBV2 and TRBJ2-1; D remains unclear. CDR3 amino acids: CASRDYNEQFF. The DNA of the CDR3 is TGTGCCAGCAGAGACTACAATGAGCAGTTCTTC.